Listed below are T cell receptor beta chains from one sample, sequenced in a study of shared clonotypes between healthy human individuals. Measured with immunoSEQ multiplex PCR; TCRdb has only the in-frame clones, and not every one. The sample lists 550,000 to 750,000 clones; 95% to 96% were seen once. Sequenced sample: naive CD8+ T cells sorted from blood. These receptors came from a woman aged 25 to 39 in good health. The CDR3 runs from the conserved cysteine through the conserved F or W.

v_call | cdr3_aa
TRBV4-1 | CASSQDRAFPDIQYF
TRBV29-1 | CSVEGDGEYNEQFF
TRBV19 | CASRPGTQTESGANVLTF
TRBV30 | CAWSVGQGNYGYTF
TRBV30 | CAWSRDSSYEQYF
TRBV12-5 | CASGLATSDRPPYEQYF
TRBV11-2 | CASSLAGGQFAGELFF
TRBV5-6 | CASSLAFDDRPAGYTF
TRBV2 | CASSVGGSPINEQFF
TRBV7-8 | CASSLSARPYNEQFF
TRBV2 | CASRTTDTQYF
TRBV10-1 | CASSDGGPSTDTQYF
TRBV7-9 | CASSSFSGSLVSGELFF
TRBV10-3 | CAIRNDRNGTDTQYF
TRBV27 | CASSFSRGTVSYEQYF
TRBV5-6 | CASSLSTDSSTDTQYF
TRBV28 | CASTGAFF
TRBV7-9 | CASSLVLAEPYEQYF
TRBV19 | CATNRVGNQPQHF
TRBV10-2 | CASGTGDNTEAFF
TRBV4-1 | CASSQERGPEAFF
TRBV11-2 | CASSLEVAGPRNTEAFF
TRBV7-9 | CASRPSGQTYEQYF
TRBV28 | CASSSGRYSNQPQHF
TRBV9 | CASSTSGRLETQYF
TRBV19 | CASSITGQSNQPQHF
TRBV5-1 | CASSEGGSGYTF